A single sample gave rise to the 29 T cell receptor beta chains below, sequenced in a study of memory CD4+ T cells and cytomegalovirus serostatus. Measured with immunoSEQ multiplex PCR; TCRdb has only the in-frame clones, and not every one. The sample carries 46,000 or so clones, approximately 78% recorded once. The sort gate was single viable CD3+CD4+CD8-CD45RO+ cells for memory CD4+ T cells. Source material: memory CD4+ T cells from blood. These receptors were collected from an adult in good health and CMV-seronegative.

This clone occurred a few times. The gene calls are TRBV5-6 and TRBJ2-5; D not certain. The V end was cut by 0 bases, the J end by 4 bases, with 16 bases between. The CDR3 is made up of 16 amino acids. Germline values: CDR1 SGHDT, CDR2 YYEEEE. The CDR3 loop is CASSLGPKMTPETQYF. Here the CDR3 DNA reads TGTGCCAGCAGCTTGGGACCTAAAATGACCCCAGAGACCCAGTACTTC.

The gene calls are TRBV6-6 and TRBJ2-7, with unresolved D. Germline V gene lookup returns CDR1 MNHNY and CDR2 SVGAGI (reference sequence). The CDR3 length is 14 residues. Trimming took off 0 bases at V and 1 base at J, with 7 bases between the two ends. CDR3 nucleotides: TGTGCCAGCAGTTACTCGACCCTGTCCTACGAGCAGTACTTC. Translating it yields CASSYSTLSYEQYF.

The CDR3 DNA reads TGTGCCAGTAGGGGACAGGAACCGTATAATTCACCCCTCCACTTT. It is translated as CASRGQEPYNSPLHF. This rearrangement joins TRBV19 to TRBJ1-6; 8 nucleotides line up with TRBD1. There are 15 residues in the CDR3. The V gene end was trimmed by 6 bases and the J gene end by 4 bases; junction bases not matched to a gene: 5. Germline CDR1 is LNHDA and CDR2 is SQIVND (reference sequence).

This clone is a singleton in its sample. The rearrangement uses TRBV15 and TRBJ2-5; D is undetermined. The CDR3 is 13 amino acids. V lost 3 bases and J lost 5, with 10 bases in between. Germline CDR1 reads LNHNV; CDR2 reads YYDKDF (reference sequence). CDR3 in DNA: TGTGCCACCAGCAGTAGGCAAGTGGAGACCCAGTACTTC. Amino acids: CATSSRQVETQYF.

The J gene is TRBJ1-4, the V gene TRBV7-2, with TRBD1 matching over 7 bases. V dropped 5 bases and J dropped 2; count of bases not matched to a gene: 5. Per germline, CDR1 SGHTA and CDR2 FQGNSA. The CDR3 contains 15 residues. CDR3 in amino acids: CASSKQQGTNEKLFF. The CDR3 coding sequence is TGTGCCAGCAGCAAGCAACAGGGGACTAATGAAAAACTGTTTTTT.

The chain recombines TRBV2 with TRBJ1-5; D might be TRBD1 (5 bases). This CDR3 has 13 residues. Germline V CDR1 and CDR2: SNHLY, FYNNEI. V was cut by 11 bases and J by 3 bases, with 14 bases left in between. The CDR3 loop reads CAGHRDPNQPQHF. CDR3 nucleotide sequence: TGTGCCGGCCACCGGGACCCCAATCAGCCCCAGCATTTT.

This clone was picked up a small number of times. V usage is TRBV10-3 and J usage is TRBJ2-6; either TRBD1 or TRBD2 may fit D (5 bases each). Trimming cost V 10 bases and J 0 bases, with 13 bases left between them. The CDR3 consists of 15 residues. Germline loops: CDR1 ENHRY, CDR2 SYGVKD. CDR3 coding DNA: TGTGCCACTCGGGACGGACCCTCTGGGGCCAACGTCCTGACTTTC. Its protein is CATRDGPSGANVLTF.

The genes are TRBV6-1 and TRBJ1-5; a possible D gene is TRBD1 (5 bases). Germline V gene data show CDR1 as MNHNS and CDR2 as SASEGT. V was shortened by 4 bases and J by 1 base, with 5 bases between the two germline ends. This CDR3 contains 13 residues. The CDR3 nucleotides are TGTGCCAGCAGTGGACAGAGCAATCAGCCCCAGCATTTT. As protein: CASSGQSNQPQHF.

The chain is built from TRBV19 and TRBJ1-1; D is uncertain. Trimming removed 5 bases at V and 3 bases at J, with 10 bases between. Germline CDR1 and CDR2: LNHDA and SQIVND (reference sequence). This CDR3 spans 13 amino acids. The CDR3 loop reads CASSWVRDTEAFF. As DNA, the CDR3 is TGTGCCAGTAGTTGGGTTAGAGACACTGAAGCTTTCTTT.

This clone was seen only a few times. The V call is TRBV5-5, the J call TRBJ1-4; D gene ambiguous. The CDR3 has 12 amino acids. Germline CDR1 and CDR2: SGHKS and YYEKEE (reference sequence). Trimming took 4 bases from V and 4 from J, leaving 5 bases between them. CDR3: CASSRLNEKLFF. The CDR3 DNA sequence: TGTGCCAGCAGCCGTCTTAATGAAAAACTGTTTTTT.

This chain uses TRBV15 with TRBJ2-5; D unresolved. Germline V CDR1 and CDR2: LNHNV, YYDKDF (reference sequence). V gave up 9 bases and J gave up 1 base, with 12 bases separating them. This CDR3 is built from 13 residues. The CDR3 DNA reads TGTGCCACTACGCGACACCTCCAAGAGACCCAGTACTTC. Amino acid sequence: CATTRHLQETQYF.

This chain joins TRBV4-1 and TRBJ1-6; D might be TRBD1 (6 bases). Germline CDR1 and CDR2: MGHRA and YSYEKL. This CDR3 has 16 amino acids. Trimming took off 0 bases at V and 5 bases at J, with 11 bases between the two ends. The CDR3 DNA reads TGCGCCAGCAGCCAAGAGACGTCAGGGGATAATTCACCCCTCCACTTT. Its protein product is CASSQETSGDNSPLHF.

This chain joins TRBV30 and TRBJ1-5; the D is unclear. Trimming took 0 bases from V and 3 from J, leaving 9 bases between them. CDR1 is GTSNPN, CDR2 SVGIG, per germline (reference sequence). The CDR3 is 14 residues long. DNA for the CDR3: TGTGCCTGGAGTGTACATACCAACAATCAGCCCCAGCATTTT. Translating it yields CAWSVHTNNQPQHF.

The rearrangement uses TRBV29-1 and TRBJ2-3, with 8 nucleotides matching TRBD1. V shed 2 bases and J 3 bases; nucleotides not matched to a gene: 13. CDR3 length: 17 residues. Germline CDR1 SQVTM, CDR2 ANQGSEA. Here the CDR3 reads CSVERNPQGASTDTQYF. The DNA of the CDR3 is TGCAGCGTTGAACGAAACCCCCAGGGGGCATCTACAGATACGCAGTATTTT.

The rearrangement uses TRBV6-5 and TRBJ2-1; 8 bases match TRBD2. The CDR3 loop spans 15 amino acids. CDR1 and CDR2 from the germline V gene are MNHEY and SVGAGI. V trimming: 4 bases; J trimming: 0 bases; junction bases outside the gene matches: 2. The CDR3 region is CASSSAGASYNEQFF. The CDR3 DNA sequence: TGTGCCAGCAGTTCAGCGGGGGCCTCCTACAATGAGCAGTTCTTC.

The chain has TRBV10-2 and TRBJ2-2; D uncertain. The CDR3 covers 14 residues. V lost 7 bases to trimming and J lost 0 bases, with 9 bases between them. Germline-derived CDR1 and CDR2 are WSHSY and SAAADI. In DNA, the CDR3 is TGCGCCAGCACTCAGCTGGCGAACACCGGGGAGCTGTTTTTT. This sequence encodes CASTQLANTGELFF.

The CDR3 region is CASSLEDRALYGYTF. The DNA for the CDR3 is TGTGCCAGCAGCTTAGAGGACAGGGCACTCTATGGCTACACCTTC. J is TRBJ1-2 and V is TRBV7-6, with TRBD1 matching 8 bases. This CDR3 has 15 amino acids. Trimming took 1 base from V and 4 from J; bases not matched to a gene: 5. Germline-derived CDR1 and CDR2 are SGHVS and FNYEAQ.

CDR3 sequence reads: CASTRGSGTDTQYF. For the CDR3, the DNA is TGTGCCAGCACAAGAGGTAGCGGCACAGATACGCAGTATTTT. The chain has TRBV28 and TRBJ2-3; a possible D gene is TRBD2 (5 bases). The CDR3 length is 14 residues. V was clipped by 7 bases and J by 1 base, with 12 bases between them. The V gene's germline CDR1 is MDHEN and CDR2 SYDVKM.

In its sample, this clone was seen a few times. This chain links TRBV19 with TRBJ2-3; 7 bases fit TRBD1. V gave up 4 bases and J gave up 5 bases; unmatched junction bases: 12. The CDR3 spans 16 residues. Germline CDR1 reads LNHDA; CDR2 reads SQIVND (reference sequence). The CDR3 DNA reads as TGTGCCAGTAGTAGCCATTCGGACAGGCGGAGAGATACGCAGTATTTT. Its protein product is CASSSHSDRRRDTQYF. The full variable domain, rest sourced from reference TRBV19 and TRBJ2-3, is DGGITQSPKYLFRKEGQNVTLSCEQNLNHDAMYWYRQDPGQGLRLIYYSQIVNDFQKGDIAEGYSVSREKKESFPLTVTSAQKNPTAFYLCASSSHSDRRRDTQYFGPGTRLTVL.

The rearrangement links TRBV30 to TRBJ2-2, with TRBD1 matching 7 bases. J was trimmed by 1 base and V by 1 base; bases with no gene match: 6. The germline gives CDR1 GTSNPN, CDR2 SVGIG (reference sequence). This CDR3 has 16 residues. This CDR3 is CAWSGDRVGNTGELFF. The DNA of the CDR3 is TGTGCCTGGAGTGGCGACAGGGTCGGGAACACCGGGGAGCTGTTTTTT.

The rearrangement uses TRBV19 and TRBJ1-6, with D maybe TRBD1 (5 bases). V shed 10 bases and J shed 6 bases, with 13 bases lying between them. CDR3 length: 13 residues. Looked up from germline, CDR1 is LNHDA and CDR2 is SQIVND (reference sequence). The CDR3 sequence: CATSGQVNSPLHF. DNA for the CDR3: TGTGCCACTTCCGGACAAGTTAATTCACCCCTCCACTTT.

The DNA of the CDR3 is TGTGCCAGCAGCTTTTCTACAGGGGGCGGCGAGCAGTACTTC. Translated: CASSFSTGGGEQYF. The chain uses TRBV7-9 and TRBJ2-7; 9 bases line up with TRBD1. Per the germline V gene, CDR1 is SEHNR and CDR2 is FQNEAQ (reference sequence). With 3 bases clipped from V and 6 bases from J, the junction kept 6 bases outside the gene matches. The CDR3 runs 14 residues.

This rearrangement joins TRBV9 to TRBJ2-7; possibly TRBD2 for D (6 bases). V shed 0 bases and J shed 5 bases, with 15 bases lying between them. CDR1 and CDR2 from the germline V gene are SGDLS and YYNGEE. This CDR3 spans 15 amino acids. DNA of the CDR3: TGTGCCAGCAGCGTAGATACAGGCTGGAGGGACGAGCAGTACTTC. Translated: CASSVDTGWRDEQYF.

The chain uses TRBV28 and TRBJ2-5; D might be TRBD2 (6 bases). V lost 6 bases and J lost 0, with 11 bases in between. The CDR3 is 14 residues long. Germline V gene lookup returns CDR1 MDHEN and CDR2 SYDVKM. CDR3 loop: CASSLAENQETQYF. CDR3 sequence (DNA): TGTGCCAGCAGCTTAGCGGAGAACCAAGAGACCCAGTACTTC.

The gene calls are TRBV4-2 and TRBJ2-5, with a weak D call TRBD2 (7 bases). This CDR3 is 14 amino acids long. Germline CDR1 and CDR2: LGHNA and YNFKEQ. With 2 bases removed from V and 3 bases from J, the gap between germline ends came to 10 bases. The CDR3 is CASSQRGGEETQYF. The CDR3 coding sequence is TGTGCCAGCAGCCAAAGGGGGGGAGAAGAGACCCAGTACTTC.

Regarding this clone: Different DNA sequences within this sample yield the same CDR3. This rearrangement joins TRBV20-1 to TRBJ1-1, with D uncertain. The CDR3 runs to 8 residues. The germline V gene encodes CDR1 DFQATT and CDR2 SNEGSKA (reference sequence). This CDR3 reads CKNTEAFF. DNA for the CDR3: TGCAAAAACACTGAAGCTTTCTTT.

This chain links TRBV7-2 with TRBJ1-5; 8 bases fit TRBD1. V trimming: 4 bases; J trimming: 7 bases; junction bases outside the gene matches: 9. The CDR3 is 15 amino acids. Per germline, CDR1 SGHTA and CDR2 FQGNSA. As DNA, the CDR3 is TGTGCCAGCAGCTCCACGAGGACAGGGAGGCAGCCCCAGCATTTT. Protein product: CASSSTRTGRQPQHF.

The chain couples TRBV28 to TRBJ1-1; TRBD1 is a possible D gene (5 bases). The CDR3 runs 12 residues. With 4 bases removed from V and 5 bases from J, the gap between germline ends came to 8 bases. Germline V lookup: CDR1 MDHEN, CDR2 SYDVKM. CDR3 protein: CASSWGGTEAFF. The CDR3, as DNA: TGTGCCAGCAGTTGGGGGGGTACTGAAGCTTTCTTT.

This sequence joins TRBV7-2 and TRBJ1-1; 9 bases map to TRBD1. The length of the CDR3 is 15 residues. Germline CDR1 is SGHTA and CDR2 is FQGNSA. V shed 4 bases, J shed 4 bases, and the junction held 7 bases outside the gene matches. For the CDR3, the DNA is TGTGCCAGCAGCTCCACCCTGACAGGGGGCACTGAAGCTTTCTTT. Protein product: CASSSTLTGGTEAFF.